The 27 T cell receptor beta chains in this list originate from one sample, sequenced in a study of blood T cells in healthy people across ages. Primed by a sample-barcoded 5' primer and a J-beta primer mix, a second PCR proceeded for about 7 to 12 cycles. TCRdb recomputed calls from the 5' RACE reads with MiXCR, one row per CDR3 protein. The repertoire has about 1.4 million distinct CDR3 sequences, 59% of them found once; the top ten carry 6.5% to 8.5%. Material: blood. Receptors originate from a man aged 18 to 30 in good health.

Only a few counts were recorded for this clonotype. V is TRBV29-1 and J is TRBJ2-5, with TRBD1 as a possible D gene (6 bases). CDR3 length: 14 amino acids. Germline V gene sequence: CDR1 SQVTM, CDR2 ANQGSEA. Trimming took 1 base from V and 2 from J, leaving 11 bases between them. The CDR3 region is CSVEAPDRQETQYF. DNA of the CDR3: TGCAGCGTTGAAGCCCCGGACAGACAAGAGACCCAGTACTTC. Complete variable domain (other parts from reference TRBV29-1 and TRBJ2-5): SAVISQKPSRDICQRGTSLTIQCQVDSQVTMMFWYRQQPGQSLTLIATANQGSEATYESGFVIDKFPISRPNLTFSTLTVSNMSPEDSSIYLCSVEAPDRQETQYFGPGTRLLVL.

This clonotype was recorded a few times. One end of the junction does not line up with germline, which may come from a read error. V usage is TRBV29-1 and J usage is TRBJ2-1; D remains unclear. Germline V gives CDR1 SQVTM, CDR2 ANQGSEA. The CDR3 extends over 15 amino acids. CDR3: CSVEGRLSPYNEQFF. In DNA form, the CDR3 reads TGCAGCGTCGAAGGGCGGTTGAGCCCCTACAATGAGCAGTTCTTC.

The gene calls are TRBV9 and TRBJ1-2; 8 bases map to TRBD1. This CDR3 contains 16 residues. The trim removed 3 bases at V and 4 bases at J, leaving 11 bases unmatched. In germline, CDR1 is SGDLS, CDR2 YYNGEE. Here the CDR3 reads CASSASRDRGFYGYTF. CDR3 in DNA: TGTGCCAGCAGCGCGTCCCGAGACAGGGGTTTCTATGGCTACACCTTC.

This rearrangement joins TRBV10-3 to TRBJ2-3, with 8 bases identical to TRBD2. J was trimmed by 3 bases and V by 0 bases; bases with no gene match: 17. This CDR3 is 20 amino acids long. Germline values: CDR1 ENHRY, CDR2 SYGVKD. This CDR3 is CAISESVGVGGRTETDTQYF. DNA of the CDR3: TGTGCCATCAGTGAGTCTGTAGGAGTTGGCGGGAGGACGGAAACAGATACGCAGTATTTT.

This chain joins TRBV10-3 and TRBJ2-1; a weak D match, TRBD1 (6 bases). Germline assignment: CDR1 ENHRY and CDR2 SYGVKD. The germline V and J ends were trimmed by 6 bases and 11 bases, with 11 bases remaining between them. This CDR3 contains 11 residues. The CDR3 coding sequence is TGTGCCATCAGACAGGGCCATAAGCAGTTCTTC. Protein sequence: CAIRQGHKQFF.

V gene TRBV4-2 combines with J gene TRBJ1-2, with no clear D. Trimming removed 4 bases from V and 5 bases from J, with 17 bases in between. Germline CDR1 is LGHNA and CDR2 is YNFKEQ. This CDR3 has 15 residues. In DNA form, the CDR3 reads TGTGCCAGCAGCCTTTCAAGAGCAGAGTCATATGGCTACACCTTC. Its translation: CASSLSRAESYGYTF.

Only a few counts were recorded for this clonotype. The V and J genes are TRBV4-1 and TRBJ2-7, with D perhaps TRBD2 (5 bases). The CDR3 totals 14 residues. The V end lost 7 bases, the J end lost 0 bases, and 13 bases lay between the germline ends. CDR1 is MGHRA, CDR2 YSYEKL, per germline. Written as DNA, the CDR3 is TGCGCCAGCACCGGGGTGGTGGGCTCCTACGAGCAGTACTTC. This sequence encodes CASTGVVGSYEQYF.

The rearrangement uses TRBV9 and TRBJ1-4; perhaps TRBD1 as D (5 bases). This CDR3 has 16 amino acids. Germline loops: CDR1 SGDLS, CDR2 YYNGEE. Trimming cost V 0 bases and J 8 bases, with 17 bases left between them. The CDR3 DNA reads TGTGCCAGCAGCGTAGTGGGTTTTTGGGACCGGGAAAAACTGTTTTTT. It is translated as CASSVVGFWDREKLFF. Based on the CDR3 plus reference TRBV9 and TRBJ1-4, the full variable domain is DSGVTQTPKHLITATGQRVTLRCSPRSGDLSVYWYQQSLDQGLQFLIQYYNGEERAKGNILERFSAQQFPDLHSELNLSSLELGDSALYFCASSVVGFWDREKLFFGSGTQLSVL.

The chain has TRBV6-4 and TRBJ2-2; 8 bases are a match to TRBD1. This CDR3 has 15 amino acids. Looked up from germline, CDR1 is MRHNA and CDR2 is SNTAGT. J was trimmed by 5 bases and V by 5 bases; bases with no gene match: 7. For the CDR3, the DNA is TGTGCCAGCAGTTTTGACAGGGGAACAACCGGGGAGCTGTTTTTT. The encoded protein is CASSFDRGTTGELFF.

CDR3 sequence: CSAGAGQPYEQYF. In DNA, the CDR3 is TGCAGCGCCGGAGCTGGACAACCCTACGAGCAGTACTTC. The chain combines TRBV29-1 with TRBJ2-7; perhaps TRBD1 as D (5 bases). CDR1 SQVTM and CDR2 ANQGSEA come from the germline V gene. The CDR3 totals 13 residues. The V end lost 7 bases, the J end lost 2 bases, and 15 bases lay between the germline ends.

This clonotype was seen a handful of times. CDR3 sequence: CASSQDGVYGYTF. In nucleotides, the CDR3 is TGTGCCAGCAGCCAAGACGGGGTCTATGGCTACACCTTC. The J gene is TRBJ1-2, the V gene TRBV4-2; D gene unclear. This CDR3 is built from 13 residues. Germline V gene sequence: CDR1 LGHNA, CDR2 YNFKEQ. Trimming shortened V by 0 bases and J by 4 bases, and 6 bases separated the two germline ends.

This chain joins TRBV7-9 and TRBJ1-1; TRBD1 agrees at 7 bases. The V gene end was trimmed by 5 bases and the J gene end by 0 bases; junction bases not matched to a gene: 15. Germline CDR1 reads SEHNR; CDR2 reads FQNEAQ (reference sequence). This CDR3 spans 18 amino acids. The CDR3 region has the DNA TGTGCCAGCAGCGACGACAGGGTAGACCTAATTATGAACACTGAAGCTTTCTTT. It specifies CASSDDRVDLIMNTEAFF. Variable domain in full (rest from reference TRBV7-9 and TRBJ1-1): DTGVSQNPRHKITKRGQNVTFRCDPISEHNRLYWYRQTLGQGPEFLTYFQNEAQLEKSRLLSDRFSAERPKGSFSTLEIQRTEQGDSAMYLCASSDDRVDLIMNTEAFFGQGTRLTVV.

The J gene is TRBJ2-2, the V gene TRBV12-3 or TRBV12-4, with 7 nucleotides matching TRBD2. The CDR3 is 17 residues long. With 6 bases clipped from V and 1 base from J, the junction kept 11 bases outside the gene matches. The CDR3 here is CASRWGGAGENTGELFF. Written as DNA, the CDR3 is TGTGCCAGCAGGTGGGGGGGTGCGGGGGAGAACACCGGGGAGCTGTTTTTT.

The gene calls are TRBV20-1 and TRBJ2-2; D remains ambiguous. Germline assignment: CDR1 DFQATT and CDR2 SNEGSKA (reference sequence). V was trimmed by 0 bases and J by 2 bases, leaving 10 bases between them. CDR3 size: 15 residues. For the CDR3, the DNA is TGCAGTGCTAGAGACAGGCGAATTAACACCGGGGAGCTGTTTTTT. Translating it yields CSARDRRINTGELFF.

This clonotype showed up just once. CDR3 nucleotides: TGTGCCAGCACCCCGACAGACATTCAGTACTTC. Its translation: CASTPTDIQYF. V and J are TRBV2 and TRBJ2-4; possible D gene TRBD1, 5 bases. This CDR3 has 11 amino acids. Per the germline V gene, CDR1 is SNHLY and CDR2 is FYNNEI. V lost 7 bases and J lost 8, with 9 bases in between.

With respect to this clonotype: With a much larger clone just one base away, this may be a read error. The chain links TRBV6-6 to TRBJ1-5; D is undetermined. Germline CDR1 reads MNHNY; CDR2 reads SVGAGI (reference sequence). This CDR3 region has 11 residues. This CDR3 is CAGSSNQPQHF. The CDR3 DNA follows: TGTGCCGGCAGTAGCAATCAGCCCCAGCATTTT.

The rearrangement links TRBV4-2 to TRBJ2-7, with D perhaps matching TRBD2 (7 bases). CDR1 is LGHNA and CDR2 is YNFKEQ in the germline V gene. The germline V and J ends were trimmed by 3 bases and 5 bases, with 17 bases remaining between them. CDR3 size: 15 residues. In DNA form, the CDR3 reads TGTGCCAGCAGCCATGCCGCGGGGGCCTGGGACGAGCAGTACTTC. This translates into CASSHAAGAWDEQYF.

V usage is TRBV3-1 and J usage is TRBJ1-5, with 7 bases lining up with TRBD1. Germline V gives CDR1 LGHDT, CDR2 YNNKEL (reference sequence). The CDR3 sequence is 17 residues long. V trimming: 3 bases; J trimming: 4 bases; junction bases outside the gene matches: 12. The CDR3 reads CASSQSRGPSGNQPQHF. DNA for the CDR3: TGTGCCAGCAGCCAGAGTAGGGGGCCAAGTGGTAATCAGCCCCAGCATTTT.

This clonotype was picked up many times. Here the CDR3 DNA reads TGCGCCAGCAGCCAAAGCAATGAGCAGTTCTTC. This translates into CASSQSNEQFF. This chain connects TRBV4-1 to TRBJ2-1, with no clear D. Trimming removed 2 bases at V and 6 bases at J, with 2 bases between. CDR1 and CDR2 (germline): MGHRA, YSYEKL. The CDR3 extends over 11 amino acids.

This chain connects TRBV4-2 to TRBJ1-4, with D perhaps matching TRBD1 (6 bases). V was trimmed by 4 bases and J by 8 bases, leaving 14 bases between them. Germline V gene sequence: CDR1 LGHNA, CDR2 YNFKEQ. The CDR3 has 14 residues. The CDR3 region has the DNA TGTGCCAGCAGCCGGACAGTATTTGAGGAAAAACTGTTTTTT. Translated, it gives CASSRTVFEEKLFF.

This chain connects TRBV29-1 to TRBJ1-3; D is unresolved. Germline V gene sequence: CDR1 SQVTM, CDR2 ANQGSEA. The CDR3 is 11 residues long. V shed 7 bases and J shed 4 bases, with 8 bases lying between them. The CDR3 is CSGRNGNTIYF. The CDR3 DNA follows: TGCAGCGGGCGAAACGGAAACACCATATATTTT.

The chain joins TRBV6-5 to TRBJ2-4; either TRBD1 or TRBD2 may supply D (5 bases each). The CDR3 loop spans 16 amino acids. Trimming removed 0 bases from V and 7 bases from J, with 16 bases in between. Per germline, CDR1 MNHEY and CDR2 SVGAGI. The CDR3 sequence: CASSYSTGQGVNIQYF. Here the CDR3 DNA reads TGTGCCAGCAGTTACTCCACGGGGCAGGGAGTGAACATTCAGTACTTC.

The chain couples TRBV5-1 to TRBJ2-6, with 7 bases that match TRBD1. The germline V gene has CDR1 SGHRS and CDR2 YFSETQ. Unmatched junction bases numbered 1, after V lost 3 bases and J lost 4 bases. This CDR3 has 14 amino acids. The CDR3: CASSWTGGANVLTF. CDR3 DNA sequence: TGCGCCAGCAGCTGGACAGGAGGGGCCAACGTCCTGACTTTC.

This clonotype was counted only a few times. In nucleotides, the CDR3 is TGTGCCACCCAAGACGGGGGGATCAGCTCCTACGAGCAGTACTTC. This encodes CATQDGGISSYEQYF. The chain employs TRBV6-5 and TRBJ2-7; TRBD2 matches 7 bases. The CDR3 extends over 15 amino acids. Germline values: CDR1 MNHEY, CDR2 SVGAGI. V was pared by 10 bases and J by 0 bases, with 12 bases of the junction left unmatched.

The CDR3, as DNA: TGTGCCAGCAGTTACGGGCAGGGGCTATACAATGAGCAGTTCTTC. Residues: CASSYGQGLYNEQFF. The chain carries TRBV6-2 or TRBV6-3 and TRBJ2-1; D perhaps matches TRBD1 (6 bases). The V end lost 2 bases, the J end lost 4 bases, and 12 bases lay between the germline ends. Germline CDR1 reads MNHEY; CDR2 reads SVGEGT. This CDR3 has 15 amino acids.

The CDR3 sequence is CASSQNRGLNTEAFF. The CDR3 coding sequence is TGCGCCAGCAGCCAGAACAGGGGGTTGAACACTGAAGCTTTCTTT. The V and J genes are TRBV4-1 and TRBJ1-1; TRBD1 aligns across 8 bases. This CDR3 has 15 residues. V gave up 3 bases and J gave up 0 bases; unmatched junction bases: 3. Per the germline V gene, CDR1 is MGHRA and CDR2 is YSYEKL.

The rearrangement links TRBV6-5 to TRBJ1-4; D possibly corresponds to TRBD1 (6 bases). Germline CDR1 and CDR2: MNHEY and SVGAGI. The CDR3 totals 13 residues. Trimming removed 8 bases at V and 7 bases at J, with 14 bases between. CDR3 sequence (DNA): TGTGCCAGCGGAACAGGAGGGGGTGAAAAACTGTTTTTT. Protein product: CASGTGGGEKLFF.